Following are 3 T cell receptor beta chains from one sample sequenced in a study of blood T cell repertoires in COVID-19 (dated by TCRdb to 2020 to 2022). To prepare the library, the immunoSEQ multiplex PCR assay was applied. TCRdb took this table from immuneACCESS and kept in-frame rearrangements with V and J called. Such tables lack part of the clones; where checked against another copy, unresolved V genes explain under half of the gap, and the rest is unexplained. The sample includes some 140,000 clones, with around 79% observed a single time. Clones ranked in the top ten supply roughly 3.4% of the sample. Material for sequencing was peripheral blood. The source is a man aged 60 to 69 with acute or convalescent COVID-19.

The chain uses TRBV18 and TRBJ1-4, with 8 bases identical to TRBD1. Germline V gene lookup returns CDR1 KGHSH and CDR2 LQKENI. The CDR3 covers 17 residues. V shed 5 bases and J 0 bases; nucleotides not matched to a gene: 8. CDR3 protein: CASSTNPTGATNEKLFF. Written as DNA, the CDR3 is TGTGCCAGCTCAACTAACCCGACAGGGGCAACTAATGAAAAACTGTTTTTT.

In its sample, this clone was seen many times. V gene TRBV5-1 combines with J gene TRBJ1-1; D is perhaps TRBD1 (6 bases). The V end lost 0 bases, the J end lost 8 bases, and 11 bases lay between the germline ends. Per the germline V gene, CDR1 is SGHRS and CDR2 is YFSETQ. The CDR3 spans 13 residues. For the CDR3, the DNA is TGCGCCAGCAGCTTGGTAGGTGACAGGGAAGCTTTCTTT. This codes for CASSLVGDREAFF.

The chain is built from TRBV11-2 and TRBJ2-7; 11 bases align to TRBD2. Germline V CDR1 and CDR2: SGHAT, FQNNGV. The length of the CDR3 is 15 residues. Losses at the gene ends were 6 bases for V and 4 bases for J; bases not matched to a gene: 8. Here the CDR3 reads CASRSGLAASYEQYF. The CDR3 coding sequence is TGTGCCAGCAGATCGGGACTAGCGGCTTCGTACGAGCAGTACTTC.